The text below deals with one T cell receptor beta chain. These data come from a study of blood T cells in healthy people across ages. Study in general: About one barcoded TCR beta cDNA was captured per two T cells.

CDR3 length: 14 amino acids. J lost 10 bases, V lost 2 bases, and 9 bases had no gene match. The germline CDR1 and CDR2 sequences are MDHEN and SYDVKM. With a J-beta primer mix and a sample-barcoded 5' primer, a second PCR ran 7 to 11 cycles. Using its own MiXCR run on the 5' RACE reads, TCRdb lists one record per CDR3 protein. The sample carries 540,000 or so distinct CDR3 sequences, more than 20% recorded once. In addition, the sample was reused for a study of T cells of mothers and their children.

The chain links TRBV28 to TRBJ1-1; TRBD1 agrees at 8 bases. The sequence derives from a boy aged 5-17 years in good health. Specimen: blood. CDR3 in DNA: TGTGCCAGCAGTTTAACTGGGGGCGGACAGGGAGCTTTCTTT. Encoded protein: CASSLTGGGQGAFF.